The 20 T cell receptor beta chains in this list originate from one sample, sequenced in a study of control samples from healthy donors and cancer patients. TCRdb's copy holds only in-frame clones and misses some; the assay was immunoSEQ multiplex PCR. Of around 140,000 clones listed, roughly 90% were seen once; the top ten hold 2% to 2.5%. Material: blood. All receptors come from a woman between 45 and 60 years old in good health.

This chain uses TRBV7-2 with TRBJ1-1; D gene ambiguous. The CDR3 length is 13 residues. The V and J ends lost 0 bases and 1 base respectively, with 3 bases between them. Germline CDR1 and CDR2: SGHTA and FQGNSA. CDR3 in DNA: TGTGCCAGCAGCTTAGCAGGGAACACTGAAGCTTTCTTT. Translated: CASSLAGNTEAFF.

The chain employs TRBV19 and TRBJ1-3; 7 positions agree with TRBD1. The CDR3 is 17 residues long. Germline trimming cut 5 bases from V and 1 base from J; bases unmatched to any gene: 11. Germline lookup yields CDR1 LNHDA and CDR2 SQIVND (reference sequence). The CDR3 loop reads CASSVDRLISSGNTIYF. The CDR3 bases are TGTGCCAGTAGTGTGGACAGGCTGATTTCATCTGGAAACACCATATATTTT.

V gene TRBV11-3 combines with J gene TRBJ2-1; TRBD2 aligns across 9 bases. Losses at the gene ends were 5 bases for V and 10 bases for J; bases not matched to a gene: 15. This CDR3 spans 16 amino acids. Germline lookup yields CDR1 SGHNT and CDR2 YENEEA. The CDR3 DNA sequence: TGTGCCAGCAGCCCGGTAGGGCGGGAGGGCCCAGGGGAGCAGTTCTTC. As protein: CASSPVGREGPGEQFF.

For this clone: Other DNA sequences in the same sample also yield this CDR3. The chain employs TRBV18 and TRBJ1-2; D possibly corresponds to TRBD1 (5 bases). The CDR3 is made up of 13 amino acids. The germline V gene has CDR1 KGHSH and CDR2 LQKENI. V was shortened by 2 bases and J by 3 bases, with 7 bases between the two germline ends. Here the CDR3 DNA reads TGTGCCAGCTCACCAGGGACGGACTATGGCTACACCTTC. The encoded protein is CASSPGTDYGYTF. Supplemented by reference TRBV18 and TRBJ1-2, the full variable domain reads NAGVMQNPRHLVRRRGQEARLRCSPMKGHSHVYWYRQLPEEGLKFMVYLQKENIIDESGMPKERFSAEFPKEGPSILRIQQVVRGDSAAYFCASSPGTDYGYTFGSGTRLTVV.

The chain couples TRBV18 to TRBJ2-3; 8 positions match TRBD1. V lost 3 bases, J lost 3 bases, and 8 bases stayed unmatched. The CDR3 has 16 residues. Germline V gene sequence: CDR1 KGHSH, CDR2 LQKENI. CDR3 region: CASSPYYQGATDTQYF. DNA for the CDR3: TGTGCCAGCTCACCCTATTACCAGGGGGCGACAGATACGCAGTATTTT.

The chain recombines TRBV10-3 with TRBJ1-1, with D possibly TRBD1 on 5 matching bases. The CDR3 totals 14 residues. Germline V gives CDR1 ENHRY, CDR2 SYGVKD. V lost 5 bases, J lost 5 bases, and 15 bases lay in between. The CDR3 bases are TGTGCCATCAGTATCGGGGGATTCTCTACTGAAGCTTTCTTT. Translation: CAISIGGFSTEAFF.

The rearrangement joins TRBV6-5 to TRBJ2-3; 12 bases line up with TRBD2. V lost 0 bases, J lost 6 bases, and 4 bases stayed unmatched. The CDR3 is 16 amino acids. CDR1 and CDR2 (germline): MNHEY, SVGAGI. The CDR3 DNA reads TGTGCCAGCAGTTACTCGGGACTAGCGGGTTCGGATACGCAGTATTTT. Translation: CASSYSGLAGSDTQYF.

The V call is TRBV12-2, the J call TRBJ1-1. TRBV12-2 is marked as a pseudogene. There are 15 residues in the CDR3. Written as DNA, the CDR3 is TGTGCAAGTCGCTTAGAAGCCCAGATGAACACTGAAGCTTTCTTT. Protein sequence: CASRLEAQMNTEAFF.

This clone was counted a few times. The CDR3 reads CASSSPGGLNTEAFF. DNA of the CDR3: TGTGCCAGCAGCTCCCCAGGGGGTCTGAACACTGAAGCTTTCTTT. The gene calls are TRBV13 and TRBJ1-1; 7 bases are shared with TRBD1. CDR3 length: 15 amino acids. Germline V CDR1 and CDR2: PRHDT, FYEKMQ (reference sequence). The V segment lost 4 bases and the J segment 0 bases; nucleotides outside the gene matches: 5.

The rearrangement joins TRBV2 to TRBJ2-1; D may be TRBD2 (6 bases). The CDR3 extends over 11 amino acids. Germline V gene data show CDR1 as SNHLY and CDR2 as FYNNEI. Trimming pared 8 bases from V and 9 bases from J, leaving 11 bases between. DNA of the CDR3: TGTGCCAGCCTTGGAGGGTTTGAGCAGTTCTTC. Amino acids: CASLGGFEQFF. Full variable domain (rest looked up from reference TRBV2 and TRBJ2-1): EPEVTQTPSHQVTQMGQEVILRCVPISNHLYFYWYRQILGQKVEFLVSFYNNEISEKSEIFDDQFSVERPDGSNFTLKIRSTKLEDSAMYFCASLGGFEQFFGPGTRLTVL.

The CDR3 coding sequence is TGCGCCAGCAGCAATACCGGGAACACTGAAGCTTTCTTT. Its translation is CASSNTGNTEAFF. The chain couples TRBV5-1 to TRBJ1-1, with D unclear. The CDR3 consists of 13 residues. Germline V gene lookup returns CDR1 SGHRS and CDR2 YFSETQ. Deletions cut 4 bases from V and 1 base from J, with 8 bases between.

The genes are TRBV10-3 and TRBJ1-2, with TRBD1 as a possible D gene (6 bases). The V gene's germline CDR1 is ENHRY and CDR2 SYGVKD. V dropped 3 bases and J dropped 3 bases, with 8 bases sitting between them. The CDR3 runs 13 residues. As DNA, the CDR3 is TGTGCCATCAGTGAACAGGGATACTATGGCTACACCTTC. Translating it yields CAISEQGYYGYTF.

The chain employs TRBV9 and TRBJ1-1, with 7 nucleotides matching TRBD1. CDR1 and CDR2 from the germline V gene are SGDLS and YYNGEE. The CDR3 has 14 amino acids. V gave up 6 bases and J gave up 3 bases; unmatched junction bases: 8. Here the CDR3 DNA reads TGTGCCAGCAAGAGACAGGGAGCGGACACTGAAGCTTTCTTT. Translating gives CASKRQGADTEAFF.

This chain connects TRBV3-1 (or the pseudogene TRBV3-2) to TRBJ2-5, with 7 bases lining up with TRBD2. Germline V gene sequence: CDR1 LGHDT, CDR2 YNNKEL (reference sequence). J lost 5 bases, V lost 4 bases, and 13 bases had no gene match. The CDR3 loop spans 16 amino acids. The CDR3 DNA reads TGTGCCAGCAGCCCGGGAGTGGGGGGGACGGGGGAGACCCAGTACTTC. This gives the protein CASSPGVGGTGETQYF.

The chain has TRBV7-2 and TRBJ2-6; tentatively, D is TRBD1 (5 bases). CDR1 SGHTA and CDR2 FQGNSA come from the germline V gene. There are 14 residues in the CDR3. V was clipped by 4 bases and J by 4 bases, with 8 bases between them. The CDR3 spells CASSSNRGANVLTF. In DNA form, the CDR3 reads TGTGCCAGCAGCTCTAACAGGGGGGCCAACGTCCTGACTTTC.

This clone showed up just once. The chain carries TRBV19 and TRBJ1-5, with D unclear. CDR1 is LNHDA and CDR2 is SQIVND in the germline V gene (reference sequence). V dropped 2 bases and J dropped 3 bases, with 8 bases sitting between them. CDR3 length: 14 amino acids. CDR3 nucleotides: TGTGCCAGTAGTATAAGGGAGTACAATCAGCCCCAGCATTTT. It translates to CASSIREYNQPQHF.

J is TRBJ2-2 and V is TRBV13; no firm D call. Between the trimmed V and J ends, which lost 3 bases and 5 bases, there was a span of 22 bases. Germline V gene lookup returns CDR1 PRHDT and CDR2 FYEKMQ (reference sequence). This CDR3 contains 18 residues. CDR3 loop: CASSFNNEVPLGTGELFF. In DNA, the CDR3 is TGTGCCAGCAGCTTTAATAACGAAGTCCCCCTGGGTACCGGGGAGCTGTTTTTT.

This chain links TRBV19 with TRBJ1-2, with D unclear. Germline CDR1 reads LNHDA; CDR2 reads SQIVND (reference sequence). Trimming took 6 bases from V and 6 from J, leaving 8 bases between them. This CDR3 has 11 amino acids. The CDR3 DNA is TGTGCCAGTAGGAATAGTGATGGCTACACCTTC. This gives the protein CASRNSDGYTF.

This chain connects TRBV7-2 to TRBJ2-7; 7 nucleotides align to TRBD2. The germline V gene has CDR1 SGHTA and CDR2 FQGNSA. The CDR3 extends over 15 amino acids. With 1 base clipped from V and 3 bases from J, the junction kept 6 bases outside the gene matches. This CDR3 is CASSLGGSGLYEQYF. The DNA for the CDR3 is TGTGCCAGCAGCTTAGGCGGGAGCGGCCTCTACGAGCAGTACTTC. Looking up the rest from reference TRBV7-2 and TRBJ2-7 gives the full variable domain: GAGVSQSPSNKVTEKGKDVELRCDPISGHTALYWYRQSLGQGLEFLIYFQGNSAPDKSGLPSDRFSAERTGGSVSTLTIQRTQQEDSAVYLCASSLGGSGLYEQYFGPGTRLTVT.

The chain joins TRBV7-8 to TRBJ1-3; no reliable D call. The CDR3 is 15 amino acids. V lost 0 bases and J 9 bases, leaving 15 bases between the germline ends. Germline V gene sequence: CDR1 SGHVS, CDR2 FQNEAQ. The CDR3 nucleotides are TGTGCCAGCAGCTTAGCCCTCGGCGGGTTGGGCACCATATATTTT. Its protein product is CASSLALGGLGTIYF.